This entry is about one T cell receptor (beta chain). This sample stems from a study of control samples from healthy donors and cancer patients. The table came from immunoSEQ multiplex PCR; TCRdb's copy has only in-frame clones and leaves some out. The sample records about 57,000 clones, around 93% being singletons. Sequenced input: PBMCs. The clonotype was recovered from a man aged 30 to 45 with colorectal cancer.

The CDR3 here is CAWTLTGEAFF. In DNA, the CDR3 is TGTGCCTGGACCCTAACGGGGGAAGCTTTCTTT. The chain uses TRBV30 and TRBJ1-1; no clear D gene. V was shortened by 4 bases and J by 8 bases, with 11 bases between the two germline ends. CDR3 length: 11 amino acids. The germline CDR1 and CDR2 sequences are GTSNPN and SVGIG (reference sequence).